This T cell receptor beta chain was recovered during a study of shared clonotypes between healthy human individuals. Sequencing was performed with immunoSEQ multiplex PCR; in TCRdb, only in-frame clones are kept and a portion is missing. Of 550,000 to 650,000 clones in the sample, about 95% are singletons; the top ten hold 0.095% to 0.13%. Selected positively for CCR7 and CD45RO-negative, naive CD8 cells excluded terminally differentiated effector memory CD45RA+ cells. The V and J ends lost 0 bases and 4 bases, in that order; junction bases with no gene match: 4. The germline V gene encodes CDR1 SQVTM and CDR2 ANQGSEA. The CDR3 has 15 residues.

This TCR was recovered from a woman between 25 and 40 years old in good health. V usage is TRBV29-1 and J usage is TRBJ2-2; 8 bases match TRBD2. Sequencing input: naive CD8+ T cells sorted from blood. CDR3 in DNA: TGCAGCGTTGAAGACGGGACTAGATCCACCGGGGAGCTGTTTTTT. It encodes CSVEDGTRSTGELFF.